Listed below are T cell receptor beta chains from one sample, sequenced in a study of blood T cell repertoires in COVID-19. The protocol was immunoSEQ multiplex PCR, while the TCRdb copy is restricted to in-frame clones and leaves out a portion. The sample carries nearly 400,000 clones, roughly 86% recorded once. What was sequenced was PBMCs or T cells enriched from blood (not recorded which). The receptors derive from a woman in her twenties or thirties who had recovered from COVID-19. Each CDR3 is given with its conserved first and last residue. A D gene is named only where the DNA matches it firmly. Clone size is shown for a subset of rows, as once, few, many or a class of expanded clone.

abundance	d_gene	j_gene	v_gene	CDR3aa	CDR3nt
-	-	TRBJ2-1	TRBV6-2/TRBV6-3	CASSRSVYNEQFF	TGTGCCAGCAGTCGGAGCGTCTACAATGAGCAGTTCTTC
-	-	TRBJ2-3	TRBV4-3	CASSSRQRQNTDTQYF	TGCGCCAGCAGCTCCCGCCAGCGGCAGAACACAGATACGCAGTATTTT
-	TRBD2	TRBJ2-3	TRBV5-6	CASSLVIGGGTDTQYF	TGTGCCAGCAGCTTGGTGATCGGGGGGGGCACAGATACGCAGTATTTT
-	TRBD1	TRBJ1-5	TRBV7-2	CASSLRTGDQPQHF	TGTGCCAGCAGCTTAAGGACAGGGGATCAGCCCCAGCATTTT
-	-	TRBJ1-1	TRBV4-1	CASSQVHAGATEAFF	TGCGCCAGCAGCCAAGTTCACGCGGGGGCAACTGAAGCTTTCTTT
-	-	TRBJ2-5	TRBV20-1	CSAIVETQYF	TGCAGTGCTATCGTGGAGACCCAGTACTTC
-	-	TRBJ1-1	TRBV6-5	CASKEGAMNTEAFF	TGTGCCAGCAAAGAGGGAGCCATGAACACTGAAGCTTTCTTT
-	TRBD1	TRBJ1-5	TRBV30	CAWSAGGNQPQHF	TGTGCCTGGAGTGCAGGGGGTAATCAGCCCCAGCATTTT
few	TRBD2	TRBJ2-4	TRBV2	CASKGLAGGDAYIQYF	TGTGCCAGCAAGGGACTAGCGGGGGGCGATGCGTACATTCAGTACTTC
-	TRBD1	TRBJ2-5	TRBV9	CASSAAGQGTETQYF	TGTGCCAGCAGCGCGGCGGGACAGGGAACGGAGACCCAGTACTTC
-	-	TRBJ1-4	TRBV6-5	CASTSLTNEKLFF	TGTGCCAGCACGAGCCTAACTAATGAAAAACTGTTTTTT
-	TRBD1	TRBJ2-3	TRBV5-1	CASSYYRGTSTDTQYF	TGCGCCAGCAGCTACTACAGGGGAACTAGCACAGATACGCAGTATTTT
-	TRBD1	TRBJ1-4	TRBV2	CASSGTGGKLFF	TGTGCCAGCAGTGGGACAGGTGGGAAACTGTTTTTT
-	TRBD1	TRBJ2-7	TRBV10-3	CAISEGDRDEQYF	TGTGCCATCAGTGAGGGGGACAGGGACGAGCAGTACTTC
-	-	TRBJ2-1	TRBV3-1/TRBV3-2	CASSQAGDYNEQFF	TGTGCCAGCAGCCAAGCCGGGGATTACAATGAGCAGTTCTTC
-	-	TRBJ1-2	TRBV7-2	CASSLEAGLYGYTF	TGTGCCAGCAGCTTAGAGGCAGGACTCTATGGCTACACCTTC
once	-	TRBJ1-2	TRBV7-3	CASSLGQGTDGYTF	TGTGCCAGCAGCCTGGGCCAGGGAACGGATGGCTACACCTTC
-	TRBD2	TRBJ2-1	TRBV30	CAWSVLAGYNEQFF	TGTGCCTGGAGTGTATTAGCGGGGTACAATGAGCAGTTCTTC
-	-	TRBJ2-3	TRBV18	CASSWPADTQYF	TGTGCCAGCTCATGGCCCGCTGATACGCAGTATTTT
-	TRBD2	TRBJ2-4	TRBV18	CASSILAGGAKNIQYF	TGTGCCAGCTCAATACTAGCGGGGGGAGCCAAAAACATTCAGTACTTC
once	-	TRBJ1-3	TRBV27	CASSLYGHIGNTIYF	TGTGCCAGCAGTTTATATGGGCATATTGGAAACACCATATATTTT
-	TRBD1	TRBJ2-4	TRBV19	CASSIAGTGLAKNIQYF	TGTGCCAGTAGTATAGCCGGGACAGGGCTAGCCAAAAACATTCAGTACTTC
-	-	TRBJ1-3	TRBV27	CASRRFGEAISGNTIYF	TGTGCCAGCCGGCGGTTCGGGGAGGCCATCTCTGGAAACACCATATATTTT
many	-	TRBJ2-3	TRBV19	CATQDSLGVTDTQYF	TGTGCCACTCAGGACAGCCTTGGGGTCACAGATACGCAGTATTTT
-	-	TRBJ1-3	TRBV7-9	CASSSSISGNTIYF	TGTGCCAGCAGCAGCTCAATCTCTGGAAACACCATATATTTT
-	-	TRBJ2-2	TRBV28	CASSLLIANTGELFF	TGTGCCAGCAGTTTATTAATCGCGAACACCGGGGAGCTGTTTTTT
-	-	TRBJ1-5	TRBV5-1	CASSLDRYQPQHF	TGCGCCAGCAGCTTGGACAGGTATCAGCCCCAGCATTTT
few	TRBD1	TRBJ1-6	TRBV6-4	CARDLGQGVEFSPLHF	TGTGCCAGAGACCTGGGACAGGGGGTCGAGTTTTCACCCCTCCACTTT
-	-	TRBJ2-7	TRBV28	CASTPGTTYEQYF	TGTGCCAGCACCCCCGGGACAACCTACGAGCAGTACTTC
-	-	TRBJ2-1	TRBV28	CASRSFYSYNEQFF	TGTGCCAGCAGGTCCTTTTACTCCTACAATGAGCAGTTCTTC
once	TRBD1	TRBJ1-5	TRBV6-2/TRBV6-3	CASSLGQGIQPQHF	TGTGCCAGCAGTCTGGGACAGGGAATTCAGCCCCAGCATTTT